These 19 T cell receptor beta chains came from one sample sequenced in a study of cytotoxic CD8 clonotypes in ibrutinib-treated CLL. Produced via immunoSEQ multiplex PCR; TCRdb's table is partial and in-frame only. The sample carries hundreds of thousands of clones, around four fifths recorded once. Source: PBMCs, taken before ibrutinib treatment. These receptors came from a human donor with chronic lymphocytic leukemia.

This chain links TRBV2 with TRBJ1-1; TRBD1 is a possible D gene (5 bases). The CDR3 is 15 amino acids. CDR1 is SNHLY and CDR2 is FYNNEI in the germline V gene. Trimming took off 4 bases at V and 7 bases at J, with 19 bases between the two ends. CDR3 coding DNA: TGTGCCAGCAGTGCTCTACCCCAGGGATCGGATGAAGCTTTCTTT. Translated, it gives CASSALPQGSDEAFF.

This chain connects TRBV7-6 to TRBJ2-1; D is unclear. V lost 5 bases and J lost 1, with 12 bases in between. This CDR3 spans 15 amino acids. Germline CDR1 reads SGHVS; CDR2 reads FNYEAQ. The CDR3 sequence is CASSPLTASYNEQFF. CDR3 in DNA: TGTGCCAGCAGCCCACTGACGGCGTCCTACAATGAGCAGTTCTTC.

The J gene is TRBJ2-1, the V gene TRBV5-1, with TRBD2 matching over 15 bases. The CDR3 length is 18 residues. The germline CDR1 and CDR2 sequences are SGHRS and YFSETQ. The V segment lost 0 bases and the J segment 8 bases; nucleotides outside the gene matches: 9. The CDR3 spells CASSLAGTSGRTRYEQFF. The DNA of the CDR3 is TGCGCCAGCAGCTTGGCAGGGACTAGCGGGAGGACCAGGTATGAGCAGTTCTTC.

This sequence joins TRBV2 and TRBJ2-3; D perhaps matches TRBD2 (5 bases). Germline V gene data show CDR1 as SNHLY and CDR2 as FYNNEI. The CDR3 length is 15 residues. V lost 8 bases and J lost 1, with 16 bases in between. The CDR3 reads CASLALQYRTDTQYF. In nucleotides, the CDR3 is TGTGCCAGCCTAGCACTCCAGTACCGCACAGATACGCAGTATTTT.

V gene TRBV7-9 combines with J gene TRBJ2-1, with 14 positions matching TRBD2. V was pared by 0 bases and J by 8 bases, with 6 bases of the junction left unmatched. The CDR3 length is 17 residues. CDR1 and CDR2 (germline): SEHNR, FQNEAQ (reference sequence). The chain's CDR3 is CASSLARLAGGFDEQFF. CDR3 in DNA: TGTGCCAGCAGCTTAGCGCGACTAGCGGGAGGGTTTGATGAGCAGTTCTTC.

The chain uses TRBV5-6 and TRBJ2-7, with D perhaps assigned TRBD1 or TRBD2 (5 bases each). Per the germline V gene, CDR1 is SGHDT and CDR2 is YYEEEE. V gave up 3 bases and J gave up 6 bases, with 25 bases separating them. The CDR3 totals 17 residues. The CDR3 coding sequence is TGTGCCAGCAGCTCCTTGAAGACCGGGACCTTCCCCACCGAGCAGTACTTC. It translates to CASSSLKTGTFPTEQYF.

The rearrangement joins TRBV15 to TRBJ1-1; TRBD1 is a possible D gene (6 bases). Germline-derived CDR1 and CDR2 are LNHNV and YYDKDF (reference sequence). This CDR3 spans 14 amino acids. Trimming removed 4 bases from V and 10 bases from J, with 19 bases in between. The CDR3 coding sequence is TGTGCCACCAGCATGCCGGGACACCCGAGGGCAGCTTTCTTT. Translating it yields CATSMPGHPRAAFF. Together with reference TRBV15 and TRBJ1-1, the CDR3 gives the full variable domain: DAMVIQNPRYQVTQFGKPVTLSCSQTLNHNVMYWYQQKSSQAPKLLFHYYDKDFNNEADTPDNFQSRRPNTSFCFLDIRSPGLGDTAMYLCATSMPGHPRAAFFGQGTRLTVV.

This clone was counted between two and nine times. The chain combines TRBV7-3 with TRBJ2-7, with 9 bases fitting TRBD2. After removal of 5 bases from V and 0 bases from J, the junction contained 5 bases not matched to a gene. Germline V gene sequence: CDR1 SGHTA, CDR2 FQGTGA. The CDR3 consists of 15 residues. In nucleotides, the CDR3 is TGTGCCAGCAGCCTTAGCGGGAGCCCCTCCTACGAGCAGTACTTC. It codes for CASSLSGSPSYEQYF.

This clone was picked up one time. V is TRBV7-2 and J is TRBJ2-7; TRBD2 aligns across 13 bases. Per germline, CDR1 SGHTA and CDR2 FQGNSA. J lost 5 bases, V lost 4 bases, and 8 bases had no gene match. The CDR3 runs 16 residues. CDR3 sequence reads: CASSSRTSGSPNEQYF. CDR3 coding DNA: TGTGCCAGCAGCTCCCGGACTAGCGGGAGTCCAAACGAGCAGTACTTC.

The chain has TRBV14 and TRBJ2-1; tentatively, D is TRBD2 (6 bases). The CDR3 runs 14 residues. Trimming pared 4 bases from V and 7 bases from J, leaving 14 bases between. Germline V lookup: CDR1 SGHDN, CDR2 FVKESK. Here the CDR3 DNA reads TGTGCCAGCAGCCGGCGGGACCATTGGAATGAGCAGTTCTTC. Translated, it gives CASSRRDHWNEQFF.

The CDR3 DNA is TGTGCCAGCAGCCAAGGTGCTAGCGGGAGGGCCTGGGCAGAGACCCAGTACTTC. Residues: CASSQGASGRAWAETQYF. The chain joins TRBV4-2 to TRBJ2-5; the match to TRBD2 covers 12 bases. Losses at the gene ends were 1 base for V and 4 bases for J; bases not matched to a gene: 10. This CDR3 has 18 residues. CDR1 and CDR2 from the germline V gene are LGHNA and YNFKEQ.

This clone has just one count. The rearrangement joins TRBV25-1 to TRBJ2-1, with TRBD2 matching over 10 bases. The CDR3 spans 15 residues. J was trimmed by 15 bases and V by 1 base; bases with no gene match: 12. Germline-derived CDR1 and CDR2 are MGHDK and SYGVNS. CDR3 protein: CASSESASGSMFLFF. Written as DNA, the CDR3 is TGTGCCAGCAGTGAATCAGCTAGCGGGAGTATGTTTCTGTTCTTC.

This chain connects TRBV4-3 to TRBJ2-3; D might be TRBD2 (5 bases). Per germline, CDR1 LGHNA and CDR2 YSLEER. CDR3 length: 15 residues. V was clipped by 4 bases and J by 2 bases, with 13 bases between them. The CDR3 DNA reads as TGCGCCAGCAGCCGAGAGGGCCTTAACACAGATACGCAGTATTTT. Amino acids: CASSREGLNTDTQYF.

V and J are TRBV13 and TRBJ2-5; no clear D. V gave up 1 base and J gave up 4 bases, with 7 bases separating them. This CDR3 spans 13 amino acids. Germline CDR1 reads PRHDT; CDR2 reads FYEKMQ (reference sequence). The CDR3 region is CASSLDLRETQYF. In nucleotides, the CDR3 is TGTGCCAGCAGCTTAGACCTCAGAGAGACCCAGTACTTC.

The V gene is TRBV5-4, the J gene TRBJ2-5; 10 nucleotides line up with TRBD2. V trimming: 0 bases; J trimming: 2 bases; junction bases outside the gene matches: 7. Germline V CDR1 and CDR2: SGHNT, YYREEE (reference sequence). The CDR3 loop spans 17 amino acids. The CDR3 region is CASSLEPSGSFQETQYF. CDR3 DNA: TGTGCCAGCAGCTTGGAGCCTAGCGGGAGCTTTCAAGAGACCCAGTACTTC.

The V gene is TRBV9, the J gene TRBJ2-1; D possibly corresponds to TRBD2 (5 bases). V lost 4 bases and J 4 bases, leaving 15 bases between the germline ends. CDR3 length: 15 residues. The germline gives CDR1 SGDLS, CDR2 YYNGEE. Written as DNA, the CDR3 is TGTGCCAGCAGCTTAGGACTGGTTATATACAATGAGCAGTTCTTC. Translation: CASSLGLVIYNEQFF.

This clone was seen just once. The chain recombines TRBV5-1 with TRBJ1-1, with D maybe TRBD1 (5 bases). CDR1 is SGHRS, CDR2 YFSETQ, per germline. The CDR3 is 15 amino acids. Trimming left V 4 bases short and J 0 bases short, with 13 bases between. The CDR3 loop is CASSRGDGMNTEAFF. DNA for the CDR3: TGCGCCAGCAGCAGAGGGGACGGCATGAACACTGAAGCTTTCTTT.

The chain employs TRBV7-2 and TRBJ1-2; D perhaps matches TRBD1 (6 bases). V dropped 5 bases and J dropped 8 bases, with 15 bases sitting between them. From germline, CDR1 is SGHTA and CDR2 FQGNSA. This CDR3 is built from 13 residues. The CDR3 reads CASSKGVAQGYTF. CDR3 nucleotide sequence: TGTGCCAGCAGCAAGGGGGTAGCGCAAGGCTACACCTTC.

This chain joins TRBV7-9 and TRBJ1-2, with D tentatively TRBD1 (6 bases). Germline loops: CDR1 SEHNR, CDR2 FQNEAQ (reference sequence). CDR3 length: 13 amino acids. V gave up 10 bases and J gave up 7 bases, with 19 bases separating them. CDR3 DNA: TGTGCCATACTCGTGGGGGCTGATTTTGGCTACACCTTC. Its protein is CAILVGADFGYTF.